The source of this T cell receptor beta chain is a study of blood T cell repertoires in COVID-19. About the study: Material from acute and convalescent COVID-19 was sourced from the United States, Italy and Spain. PBMCs, B-cell-depleted T cells, or T cells were the source of the cDNA or gDNA that made up the material.

In the authors' methods: Nucleated cell counts were estimated from reference gene primer amplification. Only in-frame clones appear in the TCRdb table, and some are missing; sequencing was by immunoSEQ multiplex PCR. The V and J calls and the clone size are those of that table, but D and trimming were determined from the DNA. The sample has about 170,000 clones; about 86% are singletons. The TCR originated in a woman aged 80 or over in a cohort sampled during active or convalescent COVID-19. Material for sequencing was peripheral blood.

The CDR3 sequence is CASSPQTSGVQGLFF. The CDR3 DNA sequence: TGTGCCAGCAGCCCCCAGACTAGCGGGGTGCAAGGTTTGTTCTTC. The rearrangement links TRBV7-6 to TRBJ2-1; 11 bases map to TRBD2. Germline V gene lookup returns CDR1 SGHVS and CDR2 FNYEAQ. CDR3 length equals 15 residues. After removal of 5 bases from V and 15 bases from J, the junction contained 15 bases not matched to a gene.